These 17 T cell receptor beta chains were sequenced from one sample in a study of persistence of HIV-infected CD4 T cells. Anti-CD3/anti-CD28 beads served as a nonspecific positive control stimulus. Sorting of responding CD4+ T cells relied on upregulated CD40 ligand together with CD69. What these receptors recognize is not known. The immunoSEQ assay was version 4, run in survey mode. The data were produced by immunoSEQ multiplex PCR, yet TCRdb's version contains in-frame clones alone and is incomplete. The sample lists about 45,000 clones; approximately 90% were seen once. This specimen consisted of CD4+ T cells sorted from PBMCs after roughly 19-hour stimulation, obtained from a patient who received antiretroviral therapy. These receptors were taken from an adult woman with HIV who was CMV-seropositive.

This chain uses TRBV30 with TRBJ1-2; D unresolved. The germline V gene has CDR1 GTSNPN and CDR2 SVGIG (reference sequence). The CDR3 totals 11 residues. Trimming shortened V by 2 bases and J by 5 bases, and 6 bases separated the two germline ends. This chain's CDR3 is CAWSPDYGYTF. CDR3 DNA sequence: TGTGCCTGGAGTCCCGATTATGGCTACACCTTC.

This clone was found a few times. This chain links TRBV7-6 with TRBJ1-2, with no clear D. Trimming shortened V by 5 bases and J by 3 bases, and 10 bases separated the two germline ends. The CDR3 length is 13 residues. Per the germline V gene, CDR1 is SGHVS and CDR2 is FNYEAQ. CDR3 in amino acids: CASSPKVDYGYTF. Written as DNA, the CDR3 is TGTGCCAGCAGCCCCAAGGTTGACTATGGCTACACCTTC.

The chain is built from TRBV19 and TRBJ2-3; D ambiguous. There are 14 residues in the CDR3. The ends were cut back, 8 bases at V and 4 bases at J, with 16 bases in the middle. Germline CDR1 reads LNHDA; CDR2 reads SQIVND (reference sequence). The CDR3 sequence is CASSRPPPADTQYF. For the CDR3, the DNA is TGTGCCAGTTCCCGACCCCCCCCTGCAGATACGCAGTATTTT.

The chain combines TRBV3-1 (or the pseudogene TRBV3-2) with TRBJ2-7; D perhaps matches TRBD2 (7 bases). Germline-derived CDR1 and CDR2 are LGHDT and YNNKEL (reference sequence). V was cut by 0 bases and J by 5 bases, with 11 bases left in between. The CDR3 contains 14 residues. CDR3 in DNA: TGTGCCAGCAGCCAAGATCGGGGGGCCCACGAGCAGTACTTC. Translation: CASSQDRGAHEQYF.

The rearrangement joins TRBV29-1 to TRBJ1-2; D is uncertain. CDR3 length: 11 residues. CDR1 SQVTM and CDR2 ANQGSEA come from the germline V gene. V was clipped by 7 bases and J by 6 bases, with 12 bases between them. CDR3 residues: CSAGPEDGYTF. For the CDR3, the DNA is TGCAGCGCTGGTCCGGAGGATGGCTACACCTTC.

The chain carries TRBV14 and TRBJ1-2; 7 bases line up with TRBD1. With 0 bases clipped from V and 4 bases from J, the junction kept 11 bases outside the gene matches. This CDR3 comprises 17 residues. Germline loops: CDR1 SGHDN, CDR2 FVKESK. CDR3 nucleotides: TGTGCCAGCAGCCAAGATTTAAAGGGGACAGATCGCTATGGCTACACCTTC. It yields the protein CASSQDLKGTDRYGYTF.

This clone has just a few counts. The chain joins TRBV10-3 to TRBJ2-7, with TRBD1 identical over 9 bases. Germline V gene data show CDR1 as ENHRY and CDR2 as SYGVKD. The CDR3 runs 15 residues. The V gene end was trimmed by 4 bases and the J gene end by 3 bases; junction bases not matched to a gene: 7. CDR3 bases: TGTGCCATCAGTGCGACAGGGGGTTCCAGCTACGAGCAGTACTTC. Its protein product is CAISATGGSSYEQYF.

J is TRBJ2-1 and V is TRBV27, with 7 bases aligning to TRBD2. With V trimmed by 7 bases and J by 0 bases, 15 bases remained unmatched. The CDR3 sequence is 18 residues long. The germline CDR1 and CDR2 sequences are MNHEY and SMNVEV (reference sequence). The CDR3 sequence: CASKFEPKAGSSYNEQFF. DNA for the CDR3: TGTGCCAGCAAGTTCGAGCCGAAAGCGGGAAGCTCCTACAATGAGCAGTTCTTC.

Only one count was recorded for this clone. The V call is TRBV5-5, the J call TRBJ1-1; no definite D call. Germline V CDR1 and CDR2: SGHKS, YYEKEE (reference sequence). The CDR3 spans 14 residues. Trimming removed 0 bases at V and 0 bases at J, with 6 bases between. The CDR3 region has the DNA TGTGCCAGCAGCTTGGCGGGCATGAACACTGAAGCTTTCTTT. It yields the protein CASSLAGMNTEAFF. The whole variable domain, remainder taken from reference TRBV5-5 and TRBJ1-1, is DAGVTQSPTHLIKTRGQQVTLRCSPISGHKSVSWYQQVLGQGPQFIFQYYEKEERGRGNFPDRFSARQFPNYSSELNVNALLLGDSALYLCASSLAGMNTEAFFGQGTRLTVV.

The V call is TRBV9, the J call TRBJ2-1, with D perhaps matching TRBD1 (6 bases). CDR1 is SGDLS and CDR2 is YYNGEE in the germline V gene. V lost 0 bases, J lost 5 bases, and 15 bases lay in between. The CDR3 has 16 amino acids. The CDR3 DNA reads TGTGCCAGCAGCGTAGATCACAGAGGGGGAAACAATGAGCAGTTCTTC. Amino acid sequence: CASSVDHRGGNNEQFF.

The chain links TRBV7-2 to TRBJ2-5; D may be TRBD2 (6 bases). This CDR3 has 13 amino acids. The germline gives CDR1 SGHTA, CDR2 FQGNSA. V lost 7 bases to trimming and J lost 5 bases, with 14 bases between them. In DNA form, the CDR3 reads TGTGCCAGCAACGGAGGGGTGCGCGAGACCCAGTACTTC. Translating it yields CASNGGVRETQYF.

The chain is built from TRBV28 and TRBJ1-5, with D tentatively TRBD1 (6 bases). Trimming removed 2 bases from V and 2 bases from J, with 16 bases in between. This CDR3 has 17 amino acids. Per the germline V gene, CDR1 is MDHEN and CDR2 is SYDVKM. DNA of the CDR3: TGTGCCAGCAGTTTAACCACTCCCGGGGGCGGCAATCAGCCCCAGCATTTT. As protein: CASSLTTPGGGNQPQHF.

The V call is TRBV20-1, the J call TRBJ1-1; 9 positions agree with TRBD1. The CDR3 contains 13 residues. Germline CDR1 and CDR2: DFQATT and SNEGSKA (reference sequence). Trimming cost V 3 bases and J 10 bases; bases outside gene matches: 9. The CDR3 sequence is CSASNRGRGGAFF. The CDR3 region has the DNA TGCAGTGCTAGTAACAGGGGGCGTGGAGGAGCTTTCTTT.

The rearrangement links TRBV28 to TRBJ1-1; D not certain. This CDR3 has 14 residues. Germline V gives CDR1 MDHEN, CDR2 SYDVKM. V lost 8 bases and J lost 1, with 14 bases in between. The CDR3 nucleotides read TGTGCCAGCCTTCGGCAGCTTAGGAACACTGAAGCTTTCTTT. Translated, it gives CASLRQLRNTEAFF.

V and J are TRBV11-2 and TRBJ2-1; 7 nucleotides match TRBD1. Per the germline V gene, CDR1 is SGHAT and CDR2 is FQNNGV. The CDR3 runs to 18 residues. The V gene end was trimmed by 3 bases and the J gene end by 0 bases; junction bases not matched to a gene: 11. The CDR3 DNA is TGTGCCAGCAGCTTGACGCATCCCGGGACAGTCTCCTACAATGAGCAGTTCTTC. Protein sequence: CASSLTHPGTVSYNEQFF.

CDR3 in DNA: TGTGCCAGCTCACCACCGGAGGGGGCGTTTGGTGGCTACACCTTC. Its translation is CASSPPEGAFGGYTF. This rearrangement joins TRBV18 to TRBJ1-2; TRBD1 aligns across 7 bases. V was clipped by 0 bases and J by 7 bases; unmatched bases: 8. The CDR3 is 15 residues long. Germline CDR1 KGHSH, CDR2 LQKENI.

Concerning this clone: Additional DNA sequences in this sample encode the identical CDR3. For the CDR3, the DNA is TGCGCCAGCAGCTCGGGACAGGGGAACACTGAAGCTTTCTTT. Its protein is CASSSGQGNTEAFF. V gene TRBV5-1 combines with J gene TRBJ1-1; 9 bases are shared with TRBD1. Trimming cost V 3 bases and J 1 base; bases outside gene matches: 1. The CDR3 runs to 14 residues. Germline values: CDR1 SGHRS, CDR2 YFSETQ.